The 14 T cell receptor beta chains below come from one sample, sequenced in a study of T-cell memory formation after mild COVID-19. A single record per CDR3 protein comes from TCRdb applying MiXCR to the 5' RACE reads. Of about 60,000 distinct CDR3 sequences in the sample, 9% to 15% are singletons; the top ten hold 24%. Source material: PBMCs or a T cell subset sorted from them (not recorded which). The receptor set was obtained from a man aged 18 to 30 who had mild COVID-19 (a few samples of this study predate the infection). Cell type and time point are not known.

This clonotype came up many times. The chain combines TRBV6-6 with TRBJ1-5; unclear D gene. CDR1 is MNHNY and CDR2 is SVGAGI in the germline V gene (reference sequence). The CDR3 is 14 amino acids. The germline V and J ends were trimmed by 7 bases and 1 base, with 11 bases remaining between them. The CDR3 loop reads CASTPSDSNQPQHF. CDR3 DNA sequence: TGTGCCAGCACTCCGAGCGACAGCAATCAGCCCCAGCATTTT.

This clonotype was seen just once. This chain links TRBV4-3 with TRBJ1-2; D is unclear. The CDR3 extends over 14 amino acids. The V end was cut by 3 bases, the J end by 5 bases, with 13 bases between. Germline CDR1 and CDR2: LGHNA and YSLEER. CDR3 residues: CASSQDREPYGYTF. CDR3 nucleotide sequence: TGCGCCAGCAGCCAGGATCGGGAGCCTTATGGCTACACCTTC.

The chain has TRBV18 and TRBJ2-1, with 7 bases identical to TRBD2. The germline V gene has CDR1 KGHSH and CDR2 LQKENI. This CDR3 has 16 residues. With 4 bases clipped from V and 3 bases from J, the junction kept 9 bases outside the gene matches. The CDR3, as DNA: TGTGCCAGCTCACGTCCGACTAGCTCCCTCTACAATGAGCAGTTCTTC. Amino acids: CASSRPTSSLYNEQFF. The variable domain in full, completed from reference TRBV18 and TRBJ2-1, reads NAGVMQNPRHLVRRRGQEARLRCSPMKGHSHVYWYRQLPEEGLKFMVYLQKENIIDESGMPKERFSAEFPKEGPSILRIQQVVRGDSAAYFCASSRPTSSLYNEQFFGPGTRLTVL.

This clonotype was seen more than once but under ten times. The chain couples TRBV12-3 or TRBV12-4 to TRBJ1-4; 9 positions agree with TRBD1. The CDR3 loop spans 15 amino acids. V dropped 4 bases and J dropped 7; count of bases not matched to a gene: 7. The CDR3 region has the DNA TGTGCCAGCAGTTCGGGGACAGGGTTTGGTGAAAAACTGTTTTTT. This gives the protein CASSSGTGFGEKLFF.

As concerns this clonotype: This may come from a read error, since a much larger clone is one base off. V and J are TRBV18 and TRBJ2-2; 7 bases are shared with TRBD1. Germline assignment: CDR1 KGHSH and CDR2 LQKENI. The CDR3 contains 14 residues. J was trimmed by 4 bases and V by 4 bases; bases with no gene match: 3. Here the CDR3 reads CASSHGTATGELFF. DNA for the CDR3: TGTGCCAGCTCACACGGGACAGCCACCGGGGAGCTGTTTTTT.

This clonotype has only a few counts. The J gene is TRBJ1-4, the V gene TRBV29-1; the match to TRBD1 covers 9 bases. CDR3 length: 12 amino acids. The trim removed 7 bases at V and 7 bases at J, leaving 4 bases unmatched. Per germline, CDR1 SQVTM and CDR2 ANQGSEA. The CDR3 DNA follows: TGCAGCGGGACAGGGGCGAGTGAAAAACTGTTTTTT. This codes for CSGTGASEKLFF. Full variable domain (rest looked up from reference TRBV29-1 and TRBJ1-4): SAVISQKPSRDICQRGTSLTIQCQVDSQVTMMFWYRQQPGQSLTLIATANQGSEATYESGFVIDKFPISRPNLTFSTLTVSNMSPEDSSIYLCSGTGASEKLFFGSGTQLSVL.

This clonotype was observed a handful of times. This sequence joins TRBV20-1 and TRBJ2-7, with 14 bases fitting TRBD2. Trimming at V came to 5 bases and at J to 3 bases, leaving 0 bases not matched to a gene. The CDR3 length is 13 residues. Germline CDR1 is DFQATT and CDR2 is SNEGSKA (reference sequence). CDR3 bases: TGCAGTGCTGGACTAGCGGGGGGCTACGAGCAGTACTTC. Its translation is CSAGLAGGYEQYF.

This clonotype was counted many times. The chain couples TRBV11-2 to TRBJ2-3; perhaps TRBD2 as D (6 bases). The CDR3 has 13 amino acids. Germline V gene sequence: CDR1 SGHAT, CDR2 FQNNGV. The germline V and J ends were trimmed by 5 bases and 13 bases, with 19 bases remaining between them. The CDR3 DNA sequence: TGTGCCAGCAGCCTCGGGACCGCCTGGAGGGAGTATTTT. This sequence encodes CASSLGTAWREYF. The variable domain in full, completed from reference TRBV11-2 and TRBJ2-3, reads EAGVAQSPRYKIIEKRQSVAFWCNPISGHATLYWYQQILGQGPKLLIQFQNNGVVDDSQLPKDRFSAERLKGVDSTLKIQPAKLEDSAVYLCASSLGTAWREYFGPGTRLTVL.

The chain combines TRBV18 with TRBJ2-5; no definite D call. This CDR3 has 12 residues. Germline V gene lookup returns CDR1 KGHSH and CDR2 LQKENI. V lost 3 bases, J lost 4 bases, and 6 bases lay in between. The CDR3 DNA sequence: TGTGCCAGCTCACCCTCCGCAGAGACCCAGTACTTC. This gives the protein CASSPSAETQYF.

This clonotype was observed a few times. The chain is built from TRBV28 and TRBJ1-6; D possibly corresponds to TRBD1 (6 bases). Germline CDR1 MDHEN, CDR2 SYDVKM. The V end lost 4 bases, the J end lost 14 bases, and 12 bases lay between the germline ends. The CDR3 totals 12 residues. CDR3 in amino acids: CASSSGGTALHF. CDR3 DNA: TGTGCCAGCAGTTCGGGGGGCACGGCCCTCCACTTT.

This clonotype came up many times. The rearrangement links TRBV12-5 to TRBJ1-1; tentative D call: TRBD1 (6 bases). The CDR3 totals 15 residues. CDR1 LGHNT and CDR2 FRNRAP come from the germline V gene. The ends were cut back, 5 bases at V and 2 bases at J, with 15 bases in the middle. DNA of the CDR3: TGTGCTAGTGGTCTCCACAGGGATCTAAACACTGAAGCTTTCTTT. Amino acids: CASGLHRDLNTEAFF.

In its sample, this clonotype was seen a few times. The V call is TRBV7-2, the J call TRBJ2-5; D possibly uses TRBD1 or TRBD2 (6 bases each). V was trimmed by 11 bases and J by 5 bases, leaving 15 bases between them. CDR3 length equals 12 residues. Germline V gene data show CDR1 as SGHTA and CDR2 as FQGNSA. In DNA, the CDR3 is TGTGCCTCAGAGGGGGGATGGGAGACCCAGTACTTC. Its protein product is CASEGGWETQYF.

The J gene is TRBJ1-5, the V gene TRBV7-8; D gene unclear. Germline V gives CDR1 SGHVS, CDR2 FQNEAQ. Trimming cost V 3 bases and J 0 bases, with 6 bases left between them. There are 14 residues in the CDR3. CDR3 residues: CASSLVYSNQPQHF. The CDR3 nucleotides are TGTGCCAGCAGCTTGGTTTATAGCAATCAGCCCCAGCATTTT. Full variable domain (rest looked up from reference TRBV7-8 and TRBJ1-5): GAGVSQSPRYKVAKRGQDVALRCDPISGHVSLFWYQQALGQGPEFLTYFQNEAQLDKSGLPSDRFFAERPEGSVSTLKIQRTQQEDSAVYLCASSLVYSNQPQHFGDGTRLSIL.

This clonotype was recorded many times. This sequence joins TRBV2 and TRBJ2-2; possibly TRBD1 or TRBD2 for D (5 bases each). This CDR3 comprises 15 residues. The germline CDR1 and CDR2 sequences are SNHLY and FYNNEI. V lost 6 bases and J 6 bases, leaving 17 bases between the germline ends. CDR3 region: CASSLLGALPGELFF. CDR3 DNA sequence: TGTGCCAGCAGCTTGCTCGGGGCCCTGCCCGGGGAGCTGTTTTTT. Combining the CDR3 with reference TRBV2 and TRBJ2-2 gives the whole variable domain EPEVTQTPSHQVTQMGQEVILRCVPISNHLYFYWYRQILGQKVEFLVSFYNNEISEKSEIFDDQFSVERPDGSNFTLKIRSTKLEDSAMYFCASSLLGALPGELFFGEGSRLTVL.